This T cell receptor beta chain was identified in a study of T-cell reconstitution after alpha-beta-depleted transplantation in children. As it was prepared, the TCRbeta library received unique molecular identifiers. One entry per CDR3 protein, called by TCRdb with MiXCR from the PCR reads. The data hold 360,000 or so distinct CDR3 sequences, with roughly 21% observed a single time. The receptor comes from a human donor who donated a stem cell graft to a child with acute myeloid leukemia. The material sequenced was PBMCs from the stem cell graft donor, taken from the stem cell graft.

The CDR3 here is CASSLPGGLYEQYF. CDR3 nucleotides: TGTGCCAGCAGTTTACCCGGGGGGCTCTACGAGCAGTACTTC. The chain employs TRBV28 and TRBJ2-7; possibly TRBD2 for D (7 bases). Trimming pared 2 bases from V and 3 bases from J, leaving 11 bases between. The CDR3 is 14 residues long. Per the germline V gene, CDR1 is MDHEN and CDR2 is SYDVKM.